This T cell receptor beta chain was captured in a study of identifying expanded T cells in peripheral blood. Findings of the study overall: Approximately 2-week clone count variance significantly increased as total template count grew. Technical replicates showed 0.9 to 1.5 changed clones; two weeks about 16.4; four weeks 19.

The germline V gene has CDR1 SGHNT and CDR2 YYREEE (reference sequence). V lost 3 bases to trimming and J lost 10 bases, with 13 bases between them. The CDR3 sequence is 12 residues long. Sequencing used immunoSEQ multiplex PCR; TCRdb keeps in-frame clones, though not all of them. The sample lists roughly 100,000 clones, more than 85% occurring once. Collection occurred without any documented infections or immune events in donors. As to this clone: Its antigen is not identified.

The sequence was collected from a person aged 18 to 75 in good health. The chain is built from TRBV5-4 and TRBJ1-1; tentative D call: TRBD1 (5 bases). The sample was blood. The CDR3 protein is CASSSGGGAAFF. The CDR3 bases are TGTGCCAGCAGCTCCGGTGGCGGGGCAGCTTTCTTT.